This is a list of T cell receptor beta chains from one sample in a study of cytomegalovirus exposure and HLA in healthy donors. The method was immunoSEQ multiplex PCR; TCRdb's version includes in-frame clones alone and lacks a portion of them. The table shows 200,000 to 250,000 clones, with approximately 87% occurring only once. The sequencing input was PBMCs. Every receptor here comes from a human donor in good health. CDR3s include the opening cysteine and the closing phenylalanine or tryptophan. A D gene is named only where the DNA matches it firmly. A clone size is listed for some rows: how often the clone was seen (once, few, many), or a class if it is expanded.

j_call clone_size d_call v_call cdr3_aa cdr3_nt
TRBJ1-2 . . TRBV27 CASSPRRGTLALSNYGYTF TGTGCCAGCAGCCCCCGTCGGGGGACTCTCGCCCTCTCCAACTATGGCTACACCTTC
TRBJ2-7 . TRBD1 TRBV28 CASSLRDRVGNEQYF TGTGCCAGCAGTTTACGGGACAGGGTAGGGAACGAGCAGTACTTC
TRBJ2-4 . . TRBV18 CASSPPGQAKNIQYF TGTGCCAGCTCACCACCTGGACAAGCCAAAAACATTCAGTACTTC
TRBJ1-2 few TRBD1 TRBV14 CASSQHGTANYGYTF TGTGCCAGCAGCCAACACGGGACAGCCAACTATGGCTACACCTTC
TRBJ2-7 once TRBD1 TRBV14 CASSLPGTVSFYEQYF TGTGCCAGCAGCCTTCCGGGGACAGTAAGTTTCTACGAGCAGTACTTC
TRBJ2-7 . TRBD2 TRBV11-2 CASSFSAGGFYEQYF TGTGCCAGCAGCTTTAGCGCGGGAGGGTTCTACGAGCAGTACTTC
TRBJ1-2 once TRBD1 TRBV28 CASSHSQGDYYGYTF TGTGCCAGCAGTCACTCACAGGGGGATTACTATGGCTACACCTTC
TRBJ2-1 . . TRBV11-2 CASSLAGSYNEQFF TGTGCCAGCAGCTTAGCGGGAAGCTACAATGAGCAGTTCTTC
TRBJ2-1 . . TRBV6-5 CASSYMRPSYNEQFF TGTGCCAGCAGTTACATGCGGCCGTCCTACAATGAGCAGTTCTTC
TRBJ2-1 . TRBD2 TRBV4-3 CASSQDLGLAGRNEQFF TGCGCCAGCAGCCAAGATCTAGGACTAGCGGGACGCAATGAGCAGTTCTTC
TRBJ1-1 once TRBD1 TRBV19 CASSIDRANTEAFF TGTGCCAGTAGTATCGACAGGGCGAACACTGAAGCTTTCTTT
TRBJ2-7 . TRBD2 TRBV15 CATKPDGLAGVHEQYF TGTGCCACCAAACCAGATGGACTAGCGGGAGTCCACGAGCAGTACTTC
TRBJ2-7 . TRBD2 TRBV4-1 CASSQRGTRNHEQYF TGCGCCAGCAGCCAGCGCGGGACTAGGAACCACGAGCAGTACTTC
TRBJ2-1 . TRBD2 TRBV19 CASTGGSSYNEQFF TGTGCCAGTACAGGCGGGAGCTCCTACAATGAGCAGTTCTTC
TRBJ2-5 . . TRBV7-9 CASSPVTGLQETQYF TGTGCCAGCAGCCCCGTGACAGGTCTCCAAGAGACCCAGTACTTC
TRBJ2-7 . . TRBV5-4 CASSPRGSSYEQYF TGTGCCAGCAGCCCAAGGGGGAGCTCCTACGAGCAGTACTTC
TRBJ1-5 . . TRBV19 CASSPDAGSNQPQHF TGTGCCAGTAGTCCGGACGCGGGGAGCAATCAGCCCCAGCATTTT
TRBJ1-5 . TRBD1 TRBV6-1 CASIAGTVSNQPQHF TGTGCCAGCATCGCCGGGACAGTTAGCAATCAGCCCCAGCATTTT
TRBJ2-7 . TRBD2 TRBV6-1 CASSALRGGKSGRLYEQYF TGTGCCAGCAGTGCATTAAGGGGGGGCAAAAGCGGGAGGTTATACGAGCAGTACTTC
TRBJ2-1 . TRBD2 TRBV4-1 CASSHAGGITYNEQFF TGCGCCAGCAGCCATGCCGGGGGGATTACCTACAATGAGCAGTTCTTC
TRBJ2-3 . . TRBV13 CASSSTPGLNTDTQYF TGTGCCAGCAGCTCAACACCGGGACTTAACACAGATACGCAGTATTTT
TRBJ2-7 . . TRBV5-4 CASSSISGDEQYF TGTGCCAGCAGCAGCATCTCAGGGGACGAGCAGTACTTC
TRBJ2-7 once TRBD1 TRBV7-9 CSSSLGSDREGYEQYF TGTTCCAGCAGCTTAGGGTCGGACAGGGAAGGCTACGAGCAGTACTTC
TRBJ1-1 . . TRBV7-9 CASTTWREGTEAFF TGTGCCAGCACCACGTGGCGGGAGGGCACTGAAGCTTTCTTT
TRBJ2-5 . . TRBV9 CASSVDRGSEETQYF TGTGCCAGCAGCGTAGACCGGGGGTCGGAAGAGACCCAGTACTTC
TRBJ1-1 . . TRBV4-1 CASSRPMQGRGTEAFF TGCGCCAGCAGCCGCCCCATGCAGGGAAGGGGAACTGAAGCTTTCTTT
TRBJ2-7 . TRBD2 TRBV19 CASSTTSGPYEQYF TGTGCCAGTAGTACGACTAGCGGACCCTACGAGCAGTACTTC
TRBJ1-2 . TRBD1 TRBV19 CASSTRDGTGSFYGYTF TGTGCCAGTAGTACTCGAGACGGGACAGGTAGCTTCTATGGCTACACCTTC
TRBJ1-1 few TRBD1 TRBV4-1 CASSQGQRNTEAFF TGCGCCAGCAGCCAGGGACAGCGGAACACTGAAGCTTTCTTT
TRBJ2-2 . . TRBV6-5 CASSYSLAPNTGELFF TGTGCCAGCAGTTACTCCCTAGCTCCGAACACCGGGGAGCTGTTTTTT
TRBJ2-5 . TRBD2 TRBV30 CAWSPRPGRALQETQYF TGTGCCTGGAGTCCCCGCCCCGGGAGGGCGTTACAAGAGACCCAGTACTTC
TRBJ1-1 . . TRBV19 CASSGQYTEAFF TGTGCCAGTAGCGGACAGTACACTGAAGCTTTCTTT
TRBJ2-7 . TRBD1 TRBV5-1 CASSLGRQGKTYEQYF TGCGCCAGCAGCTTGGGAAGACAGGGAAAGACCTACGAGCAGTACTTC
TRBJ2-2 . TRBD2 TRBV4-1 CASSGGGRPNTGELFF TGCGCCAGCTCGGGGGGTGGGCGGCCGAACACCGGGGAGCTGTTTTTT
TRBJ1-2 . TRBD1 TRBV14 CASSPMDRTNYGYTF TGTGCCAGCAGCCCGATGGACAGGACTAACTATGGCTACACCTTC
TRBJ1-1 . . TRBV2 CASRQQVEAFF TGTGCCAGCAGGCAACAGGTAGAAGCTTTCTTT
TRBJ2-2 . . TRBV6-1 CASSSRGTGELFF TGTGCCAGCAGTTCGCGGGGCACCGGGGAGCTGTTTTTT
TRBJ2-3 . TRBD1 TRBV18 CASSPTPGTGITDTQYF TGTGCCAGCTCACCCACTCCCGGGACAGGGATCACAGATACGCAGTATTTT
TRBJ1-2 . TRBD1 TRBV27 CASSSRTGVLYGYTF TGTGCCAGCAGTTCGAGGACAGGAGTTCTCTATGGCTACACCTTC
TRBJ2-1 . . TRBV25-1 CASSDWGRLAYNEQFF TGTGCCAGCAGTGATTGGGGGAGGTTGGCCTACAATGAGCAGTTCTTC